The present entry profiles one T cell receptor beta chain with its context. Using immunoSEQ multiplex PCR, the repertoire was profiled, and TCRdb retains in-frame clones only, with some absent. Among some 130,000 clones listed, 80% to 90% were seen once. Trimming took 0 bases from V and 4 from J; bases not matched to a gene: 10. Germline CDR1 is SGHRS and CDR2 is YFSETQ. CDR3 length equals 18 residues. This sample is drawn from a study of blood T cell repertoires in COVID-19. The sequence derives from a human donor in a cohort sampled during active COVID-19. V gene TRBV5-1 combines with J gene TRBJ2-2; TRBD2 matches at 9 bases. Material for sequencing was peripheral blood. The CDR3 bases are TGCGCCAGCAGCTTGGCCGTTGGCGGGGGGGCCAGCACCGGGGAGCTGTTTTTT. Its translation: CASSLAVGGGASTGELFF.